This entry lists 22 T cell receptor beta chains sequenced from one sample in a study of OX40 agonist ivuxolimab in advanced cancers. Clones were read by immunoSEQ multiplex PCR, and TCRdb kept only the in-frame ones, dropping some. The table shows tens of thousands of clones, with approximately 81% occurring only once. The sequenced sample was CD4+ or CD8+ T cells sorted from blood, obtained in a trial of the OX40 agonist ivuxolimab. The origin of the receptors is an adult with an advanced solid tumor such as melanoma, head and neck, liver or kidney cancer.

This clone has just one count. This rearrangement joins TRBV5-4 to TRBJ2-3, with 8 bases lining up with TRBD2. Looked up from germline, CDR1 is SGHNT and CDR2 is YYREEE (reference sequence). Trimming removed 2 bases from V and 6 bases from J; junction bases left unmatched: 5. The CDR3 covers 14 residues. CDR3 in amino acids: CASSLAGDGDTQYF. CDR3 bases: TGTGCCAGCAGCTTAGCGGGAGACGGGGATACGCAGTATTTT.

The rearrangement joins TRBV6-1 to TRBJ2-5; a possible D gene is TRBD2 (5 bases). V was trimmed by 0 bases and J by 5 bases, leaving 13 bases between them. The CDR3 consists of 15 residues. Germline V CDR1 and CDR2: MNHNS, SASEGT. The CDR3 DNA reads TGTGCCAGCAGTGAAGCGGAGGTGGAGAAGGAGACCCAGTACTTC. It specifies CASSEAEVEKETQYF.

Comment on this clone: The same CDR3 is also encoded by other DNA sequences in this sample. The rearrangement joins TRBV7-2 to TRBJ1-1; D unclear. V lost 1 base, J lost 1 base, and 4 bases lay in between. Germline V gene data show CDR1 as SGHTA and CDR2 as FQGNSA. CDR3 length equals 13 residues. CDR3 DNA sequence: TGTGCCAGCAGCTTAGAGCGGAACACTGAAGCTTTCTTT. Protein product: CASSLERNTEAFF.

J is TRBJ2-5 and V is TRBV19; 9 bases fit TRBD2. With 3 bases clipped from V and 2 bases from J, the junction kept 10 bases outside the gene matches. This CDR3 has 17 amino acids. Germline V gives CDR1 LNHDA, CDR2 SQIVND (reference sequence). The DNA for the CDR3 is TGTGCCAGTAGTATGGGAACCCGGCTAGCGGGGCAAGAGACCCAGTACTTC. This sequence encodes CASSMGTRLAGQETQYF.

The CDR3 here is CASSLFGSGTSKETQYF. In DNA form, the CDR3 reads TGTGCCAGCAGCTTATTTGGTTCCGGGACTAGTAAAGAGACCCAGTACTTC. This chain joins TRBV7-6 and TRBJ2-5; 8 bases are shared with TRBD2. Germline lookup yields CDR1 SGHVS and CDR2 FNYEAQ. This CDR3 is 17 amino acids long. V was clipped by 2 bases and J by 3 bases; unmatched bases: 11.

CDR3 region: CASSLGQGYNEQFF. As DNA, the CDR3 is TGTGCCAGCAGCTTGGGACAGGGGTACAATGAGCAGTTCTTC. The V gene is TRBV6-5, the J gene TRBJ2-1, with 10 nucleotides matching TRBD1. Germline assignment: CDR1 MNHEY and CDR2 SVGAGI. V was pared by 6 bases and J by 4 bases, with 3 bases of the junction left unmatched. There are 14 residues in the CDR3.

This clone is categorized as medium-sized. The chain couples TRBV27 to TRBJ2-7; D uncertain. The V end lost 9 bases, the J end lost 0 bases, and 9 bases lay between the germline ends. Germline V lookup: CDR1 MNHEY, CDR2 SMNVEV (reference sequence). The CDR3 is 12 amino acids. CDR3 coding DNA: TGTGCCAGTTTCAGTAGCTCCTACGAGCAGTACTTC. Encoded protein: CASFSSSYEQYF.

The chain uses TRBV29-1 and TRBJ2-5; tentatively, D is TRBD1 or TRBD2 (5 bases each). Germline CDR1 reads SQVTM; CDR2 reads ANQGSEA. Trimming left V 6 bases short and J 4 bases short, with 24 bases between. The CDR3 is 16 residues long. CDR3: CSVADTTPTGPETQYF. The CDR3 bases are TGCAGCGTAGCGGACACTACCCCCACGGGGCCAGAGACCCAGTACTTC. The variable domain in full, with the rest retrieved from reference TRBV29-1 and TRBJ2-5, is SAVISQKPSRDICQRGTSLTIQCQVDSQVTMMFWYRQQPGQSLTLIATANQGSEATYESGFVIDKFPISRPNLTFSTLTVSNMSPEDSSIYLCSVADTTPTGPETQYFGPGTRLLVL.

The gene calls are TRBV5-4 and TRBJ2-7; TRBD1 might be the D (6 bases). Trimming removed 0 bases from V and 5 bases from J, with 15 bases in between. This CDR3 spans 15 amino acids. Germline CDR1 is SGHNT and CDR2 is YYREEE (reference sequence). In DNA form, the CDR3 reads TGTGCCAGCAGCTTGGAACAGGGTGAGAGGAACGAGCAGTACTTC. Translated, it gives CASSLEQGERNEQYF.

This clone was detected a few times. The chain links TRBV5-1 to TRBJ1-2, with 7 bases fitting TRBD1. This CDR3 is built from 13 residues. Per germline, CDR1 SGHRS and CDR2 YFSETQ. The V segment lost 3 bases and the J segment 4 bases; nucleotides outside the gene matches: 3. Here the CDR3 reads CASSSTGPYGYTF. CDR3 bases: TGCGCCAGCAGCTCGACAGGGCCCTATGGCTACACCTTC.

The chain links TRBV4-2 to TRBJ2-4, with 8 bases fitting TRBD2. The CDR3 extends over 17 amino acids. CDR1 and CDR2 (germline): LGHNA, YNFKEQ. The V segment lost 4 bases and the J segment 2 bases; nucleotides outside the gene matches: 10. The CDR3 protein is CASSLQTVAGSKNIQYF. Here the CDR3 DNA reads TGTGCCAGCAGCCTGCAGACGGTAGCGGGATCCAAAAACATTCAGTACTTC.

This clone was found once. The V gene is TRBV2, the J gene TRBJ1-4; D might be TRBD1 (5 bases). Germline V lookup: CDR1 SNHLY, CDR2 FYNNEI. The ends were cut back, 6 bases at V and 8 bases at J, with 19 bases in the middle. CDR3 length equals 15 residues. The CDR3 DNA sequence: TGTGCCAGCAGCCCAAACAGGAACAGAATGGAAAAACTGTTTTTT. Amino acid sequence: CASSPNRNRMEKLFF.

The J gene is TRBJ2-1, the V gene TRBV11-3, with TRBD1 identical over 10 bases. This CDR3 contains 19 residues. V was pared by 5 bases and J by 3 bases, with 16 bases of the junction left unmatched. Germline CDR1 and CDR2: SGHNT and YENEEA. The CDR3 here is CASSLRGLSDRGVYNEQFF. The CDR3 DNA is TGTGCCAGCAGCCTCAGGGGACTCTCGGACAGGGGGGTCTACAATGAGCAGTTCTTC.

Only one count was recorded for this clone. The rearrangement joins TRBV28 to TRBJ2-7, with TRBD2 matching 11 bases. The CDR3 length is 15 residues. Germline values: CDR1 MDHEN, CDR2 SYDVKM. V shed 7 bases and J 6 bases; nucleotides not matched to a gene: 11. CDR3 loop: CASTGPGLAVGEQYF. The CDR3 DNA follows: TGTGCCAGCACCGGACCGGGACTAGCGGTCGGCGAGCAGTACTTC.

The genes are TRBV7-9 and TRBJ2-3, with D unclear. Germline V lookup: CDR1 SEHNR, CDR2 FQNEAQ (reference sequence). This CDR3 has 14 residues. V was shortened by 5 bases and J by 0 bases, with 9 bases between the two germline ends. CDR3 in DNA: TGTGCCAGCAGCAGCTCAACTAGCACAGATACGCAGTATTTT. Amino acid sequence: CASSSSTSTDTQYF.

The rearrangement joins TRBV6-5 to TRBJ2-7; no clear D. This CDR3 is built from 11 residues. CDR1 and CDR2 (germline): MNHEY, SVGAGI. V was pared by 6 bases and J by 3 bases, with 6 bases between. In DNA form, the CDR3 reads TGTGCCAGCAGCGCCCTCTACGAGCAGTACTTC. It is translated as CASSALYEQYF.

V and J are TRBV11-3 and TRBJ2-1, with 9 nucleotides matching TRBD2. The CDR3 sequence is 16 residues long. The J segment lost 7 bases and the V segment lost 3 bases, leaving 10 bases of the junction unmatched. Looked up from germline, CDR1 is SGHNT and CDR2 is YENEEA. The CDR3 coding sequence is TGTGCCAGCAGCTTGGGTCTAGCGGGAAATAGGAATGAGCAGTTCTTC. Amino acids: CASSLGLAGNRNEQFF.

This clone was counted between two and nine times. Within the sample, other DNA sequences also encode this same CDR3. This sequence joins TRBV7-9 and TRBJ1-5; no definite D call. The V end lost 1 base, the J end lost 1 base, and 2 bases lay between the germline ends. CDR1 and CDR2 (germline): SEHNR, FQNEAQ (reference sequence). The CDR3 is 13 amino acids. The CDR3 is CASSLDSNQPQHF. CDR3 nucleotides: TGTGCCAGCAGCTTAGACAGCAATCAGCCCCAGCATTTT.

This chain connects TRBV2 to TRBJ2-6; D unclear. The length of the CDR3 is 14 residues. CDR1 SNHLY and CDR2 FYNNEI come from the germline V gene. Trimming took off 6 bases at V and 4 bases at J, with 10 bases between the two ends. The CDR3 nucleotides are TGTGCCAGCAGGGCGGAAGCCGGGGCCAACGTCCTGACTTTC. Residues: CASRAEAGANVLTF.

CDR3 in amino acids: CASSDSYYQPQHF. Written as DNA, the CDR3 is TGTGCCAGCAGTGACAGCTACTATCAGCCCCAGCATTTT. V usage is TRBV6-5 and J usage is TRBJ1-5, with D perhaps TRBD1 (5 bases). The V gene lost 5 bases and the J gene lost 5 bases, with 10 bases spanning the gap. Per germline, CDR1 MNHEY and CDR2 SVGAGI. CDR3 length: 13 amino acids.

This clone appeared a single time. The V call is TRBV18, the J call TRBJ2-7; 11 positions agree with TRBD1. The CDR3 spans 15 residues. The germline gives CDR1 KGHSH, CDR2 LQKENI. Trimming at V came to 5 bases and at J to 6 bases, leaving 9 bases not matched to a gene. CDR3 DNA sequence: TGTGCCAGCTCATTTTTCGGGACAGGGGGTGGCGAGCAGTACTTC. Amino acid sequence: CASSFFGTGGGEQYF.

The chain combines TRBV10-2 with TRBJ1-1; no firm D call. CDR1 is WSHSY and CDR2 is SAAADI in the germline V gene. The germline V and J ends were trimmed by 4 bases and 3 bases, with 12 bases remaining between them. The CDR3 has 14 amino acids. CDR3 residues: CASSGPLGDTEAFF. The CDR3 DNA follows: TGCGCCAGCAGTGGACCGTTGGGAGACACTGAAGCTTTCTTT.